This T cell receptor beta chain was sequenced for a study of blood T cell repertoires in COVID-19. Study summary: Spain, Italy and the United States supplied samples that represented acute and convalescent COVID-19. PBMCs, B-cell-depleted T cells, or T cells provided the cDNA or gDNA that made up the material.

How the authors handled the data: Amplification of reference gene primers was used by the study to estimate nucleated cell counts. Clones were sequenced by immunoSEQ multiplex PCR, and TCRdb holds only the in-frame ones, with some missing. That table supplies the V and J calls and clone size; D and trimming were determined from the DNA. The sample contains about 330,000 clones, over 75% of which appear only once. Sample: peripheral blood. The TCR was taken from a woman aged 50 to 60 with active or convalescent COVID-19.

The CDR3 sequence is CASNSGDSNQPQHF. The DNA for the CDR3 is TGTGCCAGCAACTCAGGGGATAGCAATCAGCCCCAGCATTTT. The chain carries TRBV28 and TRBJ1-5, with D possibly matching TRBD1 (6 bases). CDR3 length: 14 amino acids. Germline CDR1 MDHEN, CDR2 SYDVKM. V was cut by 7 bases and J by 0 bases, with 10 bases left in between. Full variable domain (remainder filled in from reference TRBV28 and TRBJ1-5): DVKVTQSSRYLVKRTGEKVFLECVQDMDHENMFWYRQDPGLGLRLIYFSYDVKMKEKGDIPEGYSVSREKKERFSLILESASTNQTSMYLCASNSGDSNQPQHFGDGTRLSIL.